The 26 T cell receptor beta chains presented below share a single source sample, sequenced in a study of blood T cell repertoires in COVID-19 (TCRdb year 2020). The library was made by the immunoSEQ multiplex PCR assay. The table comes from immuneACCESS by way of TCRdb, which keeps in-frame sequences with V and J called. Part of the clones is missing from these tables; in studies checked, under half for an unresolved V gene and the rest for unknown reasons. The sample yields roughly 70,000 clones; 91% were counted once. The leading ten clones occupy approximately 14% of the sample. The sequencing sample was made of peripheral blood. The origin of the receptors is a human donor with active COVID-19. The donor label of this sample is uncertain.

The chain employs TRBV6-1 and TRBJ2-5, with 7 bases matching TRBD2. The CDR3 contains 16 residues. Germline CDR1 and CDR2: MNHNS and SASEGT. Trimming cost V 1 base and J 5 bases; bases outside gene matches: 10. The CDR3 reads CASSEVKREAGETQYF. As DNA, the CDR3 is TGTGCCAGCAGTGAAGTCAAACGGGAGGCCGGGGAGACCCAGTACTTC.

The chain is built from TRBV7-9 and TRBJ2-5; 7 bases are shared with TRBD2. Germline-derived CDR1 and CDR2 are SEHNR and FQNEAQ (reference sequence). There are 14 residues in the CDR3. The V gene end was trimmed by 5 bases and the J gene end by 3 bases; junction bases not matched to a gene: 6. DNA for the CDR3: TGTGCCAGCAGCCGACTAGCCGCGGAAGAGACCCAGTACTTC. This gives the protein CASSRLAAEETQYF.

V is TRBV27 and J is TRBJ2-2; D might be TRBD1 (6 bases). The CDR3 runs to 14 residues. Germline V gives CDR1 MNHEY, CDR2 SMNVEV (reference sequence). Trimming took 5 bases from V and 2 from J, leaving 9 bases between them. CDR3 DNA sequence: TGTGCCAGCAGTCCCGGGACAAACACCGGGGAGCTGTTTTTT. Translating it yields CASSPGTNTGELFF.

This sequence joins TRBV9 and TRBJ2-4; weak D call: TRBD1 (6 bases). In germline, CDR1 is SGDLS, CDR2 YYNGEE. The CDR3 is made up of 15 amino acids. V was cut by 0 bases and J by 7 bases, with 14 bases left in between. As DNA, the CDR3 is TGTGCCAGCAGCGTAGGTGTGGGTCAGGGGAACATTCAGTACTTC. This encodes CASSVGVGQGNIQYF.

The gene calls are TRBV23-1 and TRBJ2-2; unclear D gene. TRBV23-1 belongs to the ORF category, with a function that is uncertain. The CDR3 is made up of 13 amino acids. V lost 3 bases and J lost 3, with 5 bases in between. DNA of the CDR3: TGCGCCAGCAGTCACCAGGACACCGGGGAGCTGTTTTTT. This codes for CASSHQDTGELFF.

In DNA, the CDR3 is TGTGCCACCCAGGGTTACGAGCAGTACTTC. Residues: CATQGYEQYF. This sequence joins TRBV6-5 and TRBJ2-7, with D possibly being TRBD1 (5 bases). Looked up from germline, CDR1 is MNHEY and CDR2 is SVGAGI. The CDR3 is 10 amino acids. V was shortened by 10 bases and J by 4 bases, with 8 bases between the two germline ends.

This clone was detected only once. J is TRBJ2-7 and V is TRBV13; a possible D gene is TRBD2 (6 bases). The CDR3 extends over 15 amino acids. Looked up from germline, CDR1 is PRHDT and CDR2 is FYEKMQ (reference sequence). V was clipped by 0 bases and J by 6 bases, with 15 bases between them. The CDR3 is CASSLGRHMGGEQYF. CDR3 bases: TGTGCCAGCAGCTTAGGGAGGCATATGGGGGGCGAGCAGTACTTC.

V and J are TRBV7-9 and TRBJ2-1, with 11 bases that match TRBD2. CDR3 length: 15 amino acids. Germline-derived CDR1 and CDR2 are SEHNR and FQNEAQ (reference sequence). V lost 5 bases and J lost 4; bases outside the gene matches: 4. CDR3 sequence (DNA): TGTGCCAGCAGCCCTACTAGCGGGAGTTACAATGAGCAGTTCTTC. Amino acids: CASSPTSGSYNEQFF.

The table lists this clone with a count of one. V usage is TRBV4-3 and J usage is TRBJ2-1; 7 bases align to TRBD2. There are 16 residues in the CDR3. Losses at the gene ends were 0 bases for V and 5 bases for J; bases not matched to a gene: 7. Germline values: CDR1 LGHNA, CDR2 YSLEER. Here the CDR3 reads CASSQDIGRSHNEQFF. CDR3 DNA sequence: TGCGCCAGCAGCCAAGATATCGGGAGGTCCCACAATGAGCAGTTCTTC.

The chain couples TRBV7-3 to TRBJ2-3, with TRBD1 as a possible D gene (5 bases). This CDR3 comprises 16 residues. Germline CDR1 SGHTA, CDR2 FQGTGA. Trimming shortened V by 5 bases and J by 4 bases, and 19 bases separated the two germline ends. The CDR3 spells CASSPGHTIGADTQYF. In DNA form, the CDR3 reads TGTGCCAGCAGCCCAGGACATACAATTGGCGCAGATACGCAGTATTTT.

The V gene is TRBV7-3, the J gene TRBJ2-5; D remains unclear. V was clipped by 1 base and J by 3 bases, with 6 bases between them. Germline V gene sequence: CDR1 SGHTA, CDR2 FQGTGA. The CDR3 extends over 13 amino acids. The CDR3 DNA reads as TGTGCCAGCAGCTTAAAGCTGGAAGAGACCCAGTACTTC. Its protein product is CASSLKLEETQYF.

The V call is TRBV18, the J call TRBJ2-7; 7 bases line up with TRBD2. The CDR3 totals 15 residues. The J segment lost 5 bases and the V segment lost 3 bases, leaving 10 bases of the junction unmatched. Germline CDR1 KGHSH, CDR2 LQKENI. CDR3 amino acids: CASSPPGSGPNEQYF. In DNA, the CDR3 is TGTGCCAGCTCACCCCCGGGTAGCGGGCCCAACGAGCAGTACTTC.

V is TRBV4-1 and J is TRBJ2-1, with D possibly matching TRBD2 (7 bases). With 4 bases removed from V and 4 bases from J, the gap between germline ends came to 17 bases. The CDR3 length is 16 residues. Germline V gene sequence: CDR1 MGHRA, CDR2 YSYEKL. DNA of the CDR3: TGCGCCAGCAGCCGAGAACAGGCGGGGGCTTACAATGAGCAGTTCTTC. Amino acid sequence: CASSREQAGAYNEQFF.

This chain joins TRBV9 and TRBJ1-3; the D gene is possibly TRBD1 (5 bases). This CDR3 is built from 14 residues. V was pared by 3 bases and J by 2 bases, with 9 bases between. CDR1 is SGDLS, CDR2 YYNGEE, per germline. CDR3 loop: CASSGTRTGNTIYF. CDR3 bases: TGTGCCAGCAGCGGGACACGGACTGGAAACACCATATATTTT.

J is TRBJ2-3 and V is TRBV5-1; 8 bases match TRBD2. From germline, CDR1 is SGHRS and CDR2 YFSETQ. The J segment lost 0 bases and the V segment lost 4 bases, leaving 4 bases of the junction unmatched. This CDR3 has 15 residues. The CDR3 protein is CASSQAGDSTDTQYF. CDR3 nucleotides: TGCGCCAGCAGCCAAGCGGGGGACAGCACAGATACGCAGTATTTT.

The CDR3 DNA is TGCGCCAGCAGTACCGGGCAGGGGCTTCGCGAGCAGTACTTC. Its translation: CASSTGQGLREQYF. The chain has TRBV10-1 and TRBJ2-7; the D gene is possibly TRBD1 (6 bases). The CDR3 has 14 amino acids. Germline V lookup: CDR1 WNHNN, CDR2 SYGVQD (reference sequence). Trimming cost V 5 bases and J 6 bases, with 17 bases left between them.

The rearrangement uses TRBV7-2 and TRBJ2-3; 7 bases fit TRBD2. CDR3 length: 16 amino acids. Germline trimming cut 1 base from V and 0 bases from J; bases unmatched to any gene: 4. Germline CDR1 reads SGHTA; CDR2 reads FQGNSA. The chain's CDR3 is CASSLGWGGSTDTQYF. The CDR3 DNA sequence: TGTGCCAGCAGCTTAGGGTGGGGGGGGAGCACAGATACGCAGTATTTT.

This clone was seen a single time. The chain is built from TRBV24-1 and TRBJ2-3; 10 bases match TRBD1. There are 18 residues in the CDR3. The J segment lost 1 base and the V segment lost 4 bases, leaving 10 bases of the junction unmatched. CDR1 is KGHDR and CDR2 is SFDVKD in the germline V gene. The CDR3 loop is CATSETGTGALGTDTQYF. CDR3 sequence (DNA): TGTGCCACCAGTGAAACCGGGACAGGGGCTCTTGGCACAGATACGCAGTATTTT.

This clone has only one observation. This rearrangement joins TRBV5-5 to TRBJ1-1; D is ambiguous. The CDR3 has 14 amino acids. Germline-derived CDR1 and CDR2 are SGHKS and YYEKEE (reference sequence). Trimming took off 0 bases at V and 12 bases at J, with 18 bases between the two ends. As DNA, the CDR3 is TGTGCCAGCAGCTTGGTTGGCCCAAGGCCAGCGACTTTCTTT. Translating gives CASSLVGPRPATFF.

The chain couples TRBV28 to TRBJ1-2; D is undetermined. CDR1 and CDR2 (germline): MDHEN, SYDVKM. This CDR3 has 13 residues. V was trimmed by 6 bases and J by 0 bases, leaving 8 bases between them. The CDR3 bases are TGTGCCAGCAGAACAACACCTAACTATGGCTACACCTTC. It encodes CASRTTPNYGYTF.

V usage is TRBV7-9 and J usage is TRBJ2-5; a possible D gene is TRBD1 (6 bases). V gave up 8 bases and J gave up 5 bases, with 15 bases separating them. The CDR3 is 13 residues long. Germline CDR1 is SEHNR and CDR2 is FQNEAQ (reference sequence). The CDR3 sequence: CASQGGPSETQYF. CDR3 coding DNA: TGTGCCAGCCAAGGGGGACCGAGTGAGACCCAGTACTTC. The variable domain in full, with the rest retrieved from reference TRBV7-9 and TRBJ2-5, is DTGVSQNPRHKITKRGQNVTFRCDPISEHNRLYWYRQTLGQGPEFLTYFQNEAQLEKSRLLSDRFSAERPKGSFSTLEIQRTEQGDSAMYLCASQGGPSETQYFGPGTRLLVL.

The gene calls are TRBV19 and TRBJ2-1; D perhaps matches TRBD1 (6 bases). The length of the CDR3 is 11 residues. Per the germline V gene, CDR1 is LNHDA and CDR2 is SQIVND (reference sequence). V lost 10 bases and J lost 9, with 13 bases in between. This chain's CDR3 is CATQQGAEQFF. The CDR3 bases are TGTGCCACCCAACAGGGCGCTGAGCAGTTCTTC.

V gene TRBV14 combines with J gene TRBJ2-7; D is perhaps TRBD2 (6 bases). Germline values: CDR1 SGHDN, CDR2 FVKESK. CDR3 length equals 12 residues. Trimming shortened V by 8 bases and J by 4 bases, and 12 bases separated the two germline ends. The chain's CDR3 is CASGQGLYEQYF. CDR3 nucleotides: TGTGCCAGCGGGCAGGGACTTTACGAGCAGTACTTC.

The chain links TRBV7-9 to TRBJ1-3, with TRBD1 as a possible D gene (6 bases). This CDR3 contains 15 residues. V was shortened by 6 bases and J by 4 bases, with 16 bases between the two germline ends. Per the germline V gene, CDR1 is SEHNR and CDR2 is FQNEAQ (reference sequence). The CDR3 sequence: CASRHTGLGGNTIYF. The CDR3, as DNA: TGTGCCAGCAGACACACAGGGCTGGGCGGAAACACCATATATTTT.

The J gene is TRBJ2-1, the V gene TRBV6-4; D possibly corresponds to TRBD2 (5 bases). CDR1 and CDR2 (germline): MRHNA, SNTAGT. V was pared by 6 bases and J by 2 bases, with 17 bases between. The length of the CDR3 is 16 residues. For the CDR3, the DNA is TGTGCCAGCAGCCAACAGCCGGGGAGCCCCTACAATGAGCAGTTCTTC. It yields the protein CASSQQPGSPYNEQFF.

The chain recombines TRBV18 with TRBJ1-3; 8 bases are shared with TRBD1. There are 15 residues in the CDR3. Germline CDR1 and CDR2: KGHSH and LQKENI. V trimming: 3 bases; J trimming: 4 bases; junction bases outside the gene matches: 5. CDR3: CASSPRQGPGNTIYF. As DNA, the CDR3 is TGTGCCAGCTCACCCCGACAGGGGCCAGGAAACACCATATATTTT.